This T cell receptor beta chain was obtained from a study of Graves' ophthalmopathy and Graves' hyperthyroidism. Broader study findings: Using a 13-signature model, the authors split ophthalmopathy from stable hyperthyroidism, with roughly 90% sensitivity and 81.08% specificity. Blood also contained most of the expanded thyroid clonotypes above 0.001 frequency.

Amplification of TCR beta CDR3 regions used RNA transcripts. HTBI-primed RT-PCR formed the first round, and a multiplex PCR formed the second. TCRdb passed the multiplex PCR reads through MiXCR, listing each CDR3 protein once. Here the sample spans about 640,000 distinct CDR3 sequences, more than 40% being singletons. This clonotype was detected only once. Its antigen is undetermined. The CDR3 contains 16 residues. The germline V gene encodes CDR1 SNHLY and CDR2 FYNNEI. The V and J ends lost 6 bases and 2 bases, in that order; junction bases with no gene match: 5. Presentation of ophthalmopathy in the donors involved moderate-to-severe activity, CAS ≥3, NOSPECS ≥4 and a duration under 3 months. Isolation of PBMCs was performed using 9.5 to 10 ml of fresh peripheral blood.

The sequenced sample consisted of peripheral blood. The receptor comes from an adult man with Graves' ophthalmopathy. This chain connects TRBV2 to TRBJ2-3, with 13 bases aligning to TRBD2. Here the CDR3 DNA reads TGTGCCAGCAGGTTACTAGCGGGAGGGTTCACAGATACGCAGTATTTT. Translated, it gives CASRLLAGGFTDTQYF. Combining the CDR3 with reference TRBV2 and TRBJ2-3 gives the whole variable domain EPEVTQTPSHQVTQMGQEVILRCVPISNHLYFYWYRQILGQKVEFLVSFYNNEISEKSEIFDDQFSVERPDGSNFTLKIRSTKLEDSAMYFCASRLLAGGFTDTQYFGPGTRLTVL.